This entry lists 6 T cell receptor beta chains sequenced from one sample in a study of CD8+CD57+ T cells in acquired aplastic anemia. By flow cytometry, patients selected for sequencing had shown an expansion of CD8+CD57+ cells. Genomic DNA provided the template from which TCR beta VDJ and CDR3 profiles were obtained. TCRdb re-derived calls from the reads in MiXCR, one entry per CDR3 protein. The sample contains more than 150,000 distinct CDR3 sequences, 48% of which appear only once. The sample was sorted CD4+, CD8+, or CD8+CD57+ T cells (not recorded which) from PBMCs. All receptors come from a human donor with aplastic anemia.

Concerning this clonotype itself: One junction end disagrees with the germline gene, perhaps due to a read error. V and J are TRBV15 and TRBJ2-1; 7 positions match TRBD1. This CDR3 has 13 residues. Germline assignment: CDR1 LNHNV and CDR2 YYDKDF (reference sequence). The CDR3 is CATSRATGNEQFF. CDR3 nucleotides: TGCGCCACCAGCAGAGCGACAGGGAATGAGCAGTTCTTC. The variable domain in full, with the rest retrieved from reference TRBV15 and TRBJ2-1, is DAMVIQNPRYQVTQFGKPVTLSCSQTLNHNVMYWYQQKSSQAPKLLFHYYDKDFNNEADTPDNFQSRRPNTSFCFLDIRSPGLGDTAMYLCATSRATGNEQFFGPGTRLTVL.

This sequence joins TRBV2 and TRBJ2-5; no reliable D call. Trimming cost V 4 bases and J 5 bases, with 14 bases left between them. CDR3 size: 14 residues. The germline gives CDR1 SNHLY, CDR2 FYNNEI. This chain's CDR3 is CASSVGPSGETQYF. In DNA form, the CDR3 reads TGTGCCAGCAGTGTAGGCCCAAGTGGGGAGACCCAGTACTTC.

The chain joins TRBV20-1 to TRBJ2-4; 9 bases fit TRBD1. The junction had 18 bases not matched to a gene; V was cut back by 3 bases and J by 12 bases. CDR1 and CDR2 from the germline V gene are DFQATT and SNEGSKA (reference sequence). The CDR3 has 16 residues. The CDR3 coding sequence is TGCAGTGCTAGGCCTCGGGACAGGGCCACGAGGGACACTCAGTACTTC. Protein sequence: CSARPRDRATRDTQYF.

This clonotype occurred once. This chain joins TRBV20-1 and TRBJ2-7; D is unresolved. Trimming pared 3 bases from V and 1 base from J, leaving 22 bases between. The CDR3 totals 17 residues. Germline V gives CDR1 DFQATT, CDR2 SNEGSKA (reference sequence). CDR3 in amino acids: CSASLSGRPQTSYEQYF. The CDR3 nucleotides are TGCAGTGCTAGTCTCTCAGGCCGGCCGCAGACTTCCTACGAGCAGTACTTC.

This rearrangement joins TRBV30 to TRBJ1-6; D unclear. The CDR3 totals 12 residues. The germline gives CDR1 GTSNPN, CDR2 SVGIG (reference sequence). Trimming took 3 bases from V and 7 from J, leaving 7 bases between them. The CDR3 protein is CAWRLRNSPLHF. The CDR3 DNA reads as TGTGCCTGGAGGTTGAGGAATTCACCCCTCCACTTT.

Concerning this clonotype itself: The CDR3 end shows no conserved phenylalanine or tryptophan, and so a read error is likely. The chain employs TRBV7-2 and TRBJ1-6; D is ambiguous. V lost 4 bases, J lost 10 bases, and 8 bases lay in between. Germline V gene data show CDR1 as SGHTA and CDR2 as FQGNSA. The CDR3 length is 12 residues. CDR3: CASSSPNSPLHV. The CDR3 nucleotides read TGTGCCAGCAGCTCACCCAACTCACCCCTCCACGTT.